This TCR beta chain was obtained from a study of CD8 T cells in ankylosing spondylitis. Study-level findings and limits: Apparently characteristic of ankylosing spondylitis blood was a TCR beta motif (about 8 highly homologous variants).

Molecular-barcoded quantitative 5'-RACE produced these TCR beta libraries. TCRdb called the 5' RACE reads again in MiXCR, with one record for every CDR3 protein. The repertoire holds under 950,000 distinct CDR3 sequences, over 15% seen once, with approximately 18% in the top ten. Germline V gene sequence: CDR1 SQVTM, CDR2 ANQGSEA. The germline V and J ends were trimmed by 6 bases and 2 bases, with 13 bases remaining between them. The CDR3 spans 13 residues. Regarding this clonotype: Antigen unknown.

V and J are TRBV29-1 and TRBJ1-1; D not certain. Sequencing used blood, either unsorted or a sorted T cell fraction (not recorded which). The sequence was obtained from a male donor with ankylosing spondylitis. CDR3 bases: TGCAGCGTAGATAAAACTTTAAACACTGAAGCTTTCTTT. Translating gives CSVDKTLNTEAFF.